This passage covers 29 T cell receptor beta chains from one sample sequenced in a study of blood T cells in healthy people across ages. For the second PCR, which ran for roughly 6 to 12 cycles, a sample-barcoded 5' primer and a J-beta primer mix were used. TCRdb fed the 5' RACE reads into MiXCR, producing one record per CDR3 protein. Among some 370,000 distinct CDR3 sequences listed, approximately 52% were seen once. The sample taken for sequencing was blood. The origin of the receptors is a man between 60 and 70 years old in good health.

For this clonotype: A junction end diverges from the germline sequence, so it may reflect a read error. The chain employs TRBV14 and TRBJ2-1; D might be TRBD2 (6 bases). From germline, CDR1 is SGHDN and CDR2 FVKESK. The CDR3 has 14 amino acids. CDR3 amino acids: CTSSLRLVASEQFF. Here the CDR3 DNA reads TGTACCAGCAGCCTAAGACTAGTCGCGTCTGAGCAGTTCTTC.

The CDR3: CASSRTGTVATNEKLFF. The CDR3 nucleotides are TGCGCCAGCAGCCGTACCGGGACAGTTGCAACTAATGAAAAACTGTTTTTT. The J gene is TRBJ1-4, the V gene TRBV4-3, with 7 bases identical to TRBD1. Germline V gives CDR1 LGHNA, CDR2 YSLEER. The CDR3 runs to 17 residues. V trimming: 4 bases; J trimming: 0 bases; junction bases outside the gene matches: 8.

The chain links TRBV5-1 to TRBJ2-3; 13 bases match TRBD2. The V segment lost 4 bases and the J segment 5 bases; nucleotides outside the gene matches: 4. CDR1 and CDR2 (germline): SGHRS, YFSETQ. This CDR3 spans 15 amino acids. CDR3 in DNA: TGCGCCAGCAGCACCGGACTAGCGGGAGTAGATACGCAGTATTTT. Translation gives CASSTGLAGVDTQYF.

This clonotype was counted ten times or more. A much larger clonotype is one base distant, so this may be a read error. The rearrangement uses TRBV6-5 and TRBJ2-2; D gene uncertain. Germline assignment: CDR1 MNHEY and CDR2 SVGAGI. With 5 bases removed from V and 5 bases from J, the gap between germline ends came to 12 bases. The CDR3 consists of 14 residues. In nucleotides, the CDR3 is TGTGCCAGCAGTGACACGCAGATTACCGGGGAGCTGTTTTTT. Amino acid sequence: CASSDTQITGELFF.

This chain joins TRBV12-3 or TRBV12-4 and TRBJ2-7, with D possibly TRBD2 on 6 matching bases. The J call may be incorrect, as the DNA end agrees better with TRBJ2-4. The CDR3 is 14 residues long. The CDR3: CASSLGPGGDIQYF. In nucleotides, the CDR3 is TGTGCCAGCAGTTTGGGCCCTGGAGGGGACATTCAGTACTTC.

The chain carries TRBV7-8 and TRBJ2-7, with D possibly being TRBD1 or TRBD2 (5 bases each). CDR1 is SGHVS, CDR2 FQNEAQ, per germline. The CDR3 contains 16 residues. The ends were cut back, 1 base at V and 0 bases at J, with 13 bases in the middle. CDR3 bases: TGTGCCAGCAGCTTAGAAACGGCAGGGAGCTCCTACGAGCAGTACTTC. Protein product: CASSLETAGSSYEQYF.

This clonotype was counted many times. V and J are TRBV7-2 and TRBJ2-1, with D tentatively TRBD1 (5 bases). The CDR3 spans 15 residues. The germline V gene has CDR1 SGHTA and CDR2 FQGNSA. V dropped 4 bases and J dropped 6 bases, with 16 bases sitting between them. The CDR3 protein is CASSSKGPFGNEQFF. The CDR3, as DNA: TGTGCCAGCAGCTCGAAGGGGCCCTTCGGCAATGAGCAGTTCTTC.

The DNA of the CDR3 is TGTGCCAGCAGCGCGACAGGGCTTGGATCACCCCTCCACTTT. Encoded protein: CASSATGLGSPLHF. The V call is TRBV3-1, the J call TRBJ1-6; 7 bases are a match to TRBD1. J was trimmed by 10 bases and V by 5 bases; bases with no gene match: 8. The CDR3 totals 14 residues. CDR1 is LGHDT, CDR2 YNNKEL, per germline (reference sequence).

This clonotype is a singleton in its sample. One junction end does not reproduce the germline sequence, and a read error may be involved. The V call is TRBV11-2, the J call TRBJ2-1; TRBD2 agrees at 11 bases. Germline lookup yields CDR1 SGHAT and CDR2 FQNNGV. There are 15 residues in the CDR3. CDR3 residues: CASSFSGRAYNERFF. The CDR3 DNA reads TGTGCCAGCAGCTTTAGCGGGAGGGCCTACAATGAGCGGTTCTTC.

Many counts were recorded for this clonotype. The chain recombines TRBV11-2 with TRBJ2-5; TRBD2 might be the D (6 bases). The CDR3 runs 15 residues. Germline CDR1 reads SGHAT; CDR2 reads FQNNGV. V was pared by 1 base and J by 5 bases, with 14 bases between. The CDR3 loop reads CASSLGLEGLETQYF. The CDR3 DNA reads TGTGCCAGCAGCTTAGGTTTGGAGGGATTGGAGACCCAGTACTTC.

The CDR3 here is CSARPWTRSTDTQYF. CDR3 nucleotides: TGCAGTGCTAGACCCTGGACCAGGAGCACAGATACGCAGTATTTT. The chain joins TRBV20-1 to TRBJ2-3; no clear D. Trimming stripped 2 bases from V and 0 bases from J, with 12 bases between. This CDR3 comprises 15 residues. The V gene's germline CDR1 is DFQATT and CDR2 SNEGSKA (reference sequence).

This clonotype was observed a few times. The genes are TRBV12-3 or TRBV12-4 and TRBJ2-1; D ambiguous. The V end was cut by 2 bases, the J end by 6 bases, with 14 bases between. CDR3 length: 15 residues. CDR3 loop: CASSLRQALSNEQFF. CDR3 bases: TGTGCCAGCAGTTTAAGGCAGGCCCTCTCCAATGAGCAGTTCTTC.

V and J are TRBV2 and TRBJ2-3; TRBD1 aligns across 7 bases. Trimming took 6 bases from V and 1 from J; bases not matched to a gene: 7. Germline V CDR1 and CDR2: SNHLY, FYNNEI. The CDR3 loop spans 15 amino acids. CDR3 bases: TGTGCCAGCAGCCCGACAGGGTCGGGCACAGATACGCAGTATTTT. Protein: CASSPTGSGTDTQYF.

This clonotype was picked up many times. CDR3 loop: CASRPDRGASPLHF. CDR3 coding DNA: TGTGCCAGCAGACCCGACAGGGGCGCTTCACCCCTCCACTTT. V gene TRBV7-2 combines with J gene TRBJ1-6; 8 bases line up with TRBD1. Germline V gives CDR1 SGHTA, CDR2 FQGNSA. The CDR3 is 14 residues long. After removal of 6 bases from V and 9 bases from J, the junction contained 7 bases not matched to a gene.

A few counts support this clonotype. The chain links TRBV7-2 to TRBJ2-2; 10 bases agree with TRBD1. Trimming at V came to 4 bases and at J to 6 bases, leaving 8 bases not matched to a gene. There are 16 residues in the CDR3. Looked up from germline, CDR1 is SGHTA and CDR2 is FQGNSA. The CDR3 region is CASSSRDRGLAGELFF. DNA of the CDR3: TGTGCCAGCAGCTCCCGGGACAGGGGCCTCGCCGGGGAGCTGTTTTTT.

The chain links TRBV2 to TRBJ2-5; 11 bases match TRBD2. CDR1 is SNHLY and CDR2 is FYNNEI in the germline V gene. The CDR3 consists of 16 residues. After removal of 7 bases from V and 1 base from J, the junction contained 8 bases not matched to a gene. CDR3 sequence: CASTRPGTSGQETQYF. The CDR3 DNA reads as TGTGCCAGCACAAGACCCGGGACTAGCGGCCAAGAGACCCAGTACTTC.

The sample holds a few counts of this clonotype. The chain uses TRBV11-2 and TRBJ2-4; unclear D gene. V dropped 3 bases and J dropped 0 bases, with 18 bases sitting between them. In germline, CDR1 is SGHAT, CDR2 FQNNGV. CDR3 length: 18 residues. DNA for the CDR3: TGTGCCAGCAGCTTCCTCCGTTCGGGCACGCAAGCCAAAAACATTCAGTACTTC. Its protein is CASSFLRSGTQAKNIQYF.

The genes are TRBV20-1 and TRBJ1-2; TRBD1 might be the D (6 bases). The CDR3 totals 13 residues. V lost 3 bases, J lost 6 bases, and 14 bases lay in between. CDR1 DFQATT and CDR2 SNEGSKA come from the germline V gene (reference sequence). The CDR3, as DNA: TGCAGTGCTAGGCGCCAGGGGATCAATGGCTACACCTTC. Protein: CSARRQGINGYTF.

This clonotype occurred a few times. V is TRBV7-2 and J is TRBJ1-1; 7 bases are a match to TRBD1. Germline V gene sequence: CDR1 SGHTA, CDR2 FQGNSA. Unmatched junction bases numbered 4, after V lost 2 bases and J lost 7 bases. The CDR3 totals 13 residues. In nucleotides, the CDR3 is TGTGCCAGCAGCTTAACTAGGACAGGTGAAGCTTTCTTT. It is translated as CASSLTRTGEAFF.

There are many counts of this clonotype. V gene TRBV7-2 combines with J gene TRBJ2-1; D call uncertain. CDR3 length: 13 amino acids. Trimming left V 1 base short and J 5 bases short, with 6 bases between. CDR1 is SGHTA, CDR2 FQGNSA, per germline. The DNA of the CDR3 is TGTGCCAGCAGCTTAGGTCCCGACAATGAGCAGTTCTTC. Translated: CASSLGPDNEQFF.

This clonotype was counted between two and nine times. The J gene is TRBJ1-1, the V gene TRBV7-3; no definite D call. The V gene lost 3 bases and the J gene lost 1 base, with 6 bases spanning the gap. The CDR3 length is 13 residues. Germline values: CDR1 SGHTA, CDR2 FQGTGA. The CDR3 loop reads CASSLGKNTEAFF. CDR3 DNA sequence: TGTGCCAGCAGCTTGGGGAAGAACACTGAAGCTTTCTTT.

This clonotype was observed a handful of times. J is TRBJ1-1 and V is TRBV28; 10 bases match TRBD1. Germline V gene lookup returns CDR1 MDHEN and CDR2 SYDVKM. Losses at the gene ends were 4 bases for V and 3 bases for J; bases not matched to a gene: 5. This CDR3 is 15 amino acids long. The CDR3, as DNA: TGTGCCAGCAGTTCTAAGACAGGGGGCTACACTGAAGCTTTCTTT. Protein sequence: CASSSKTGGYTEAFF.

J is TRBJ2-7 and V is TRBV6-2 or TRBV6-3, with 8 bases fitting TRBD1. The CDR3 loop spans 14 amino acids. The J segment lost 4 bases and the V segment lost 2 bases, leaving 4 bases of the junction unmatched. Germline lookup yields CDR1 MNHEY and CDR2 SVGEGT. The CDR3 here is CASSYGTGFYEQYF. The CDR3 DNA sequence: TGTGCCAGCAGTTACGGGACAGGCTTTTACGAGCAGTACTTC.

This clonotype was seen more than once but under ten times. This sequence joins TRBV10-2 and TRBJ2-7; D may be TRBD1 (6 bases). Germline CDR1 and CDR2: WSHSY and SAAADI. Trimming removed 5 bases from V and 2 bases from J, with 13 bases in between. CDR3 length: 14 amino acids. CDR3 protein: CASSRQETTYEQYF. CDR3 nucleotide sequence: TGCGCCAGCAGTCGACAGGAAACAACCTACGAGCAGTACTTC.

The V and J genes are TRBV20-1 and TRBJ2-4, with D possibly TRBD2 on 6 matching bases. The closer fit of TRBJ2-7 to the DNA end suggests the J call may be wrong. The germline V gene encodes CDR1 DFQATT and CDR2 SNEGSKA (reference sequence). The CDR3 sequence is 12 residues long. The CDR3 reads CSASFGGYEQYF. CDR3 nucleotide sequence: TGCAGTGCTAGTTTCGGGGGCTACGAGCAGTACTTC.

The chain combines TRBV25-1 with TRBJ1-6; D uncertain. Trimming removed 3 bases from V and 10 bases from J, with 13 bases in between. The germline V gene encodes CDR1 MGHDK and CDR2 SYGVNS. The CDR3 runs to 14 residues. The CDR3 is CASSEATPRSPLHF. CDR3 bases: TGTGCCAGCAGTGAGGCAACCCCCAGATCACCCCTCCACTTT.

The table lists this clonotype with a count of one. The chain employs TRBV3-1 and TRBJ2-1; 8 bases fit TRBD1. The CDR3 is 16 residues long. Germline values: CDR1 LGHDT, CDR2 YNNKEL (reference sequence). The J segment lost 4 bases and the V segment lost 0 bases, leaving 5 bases of the junction unmatched. For the CDR3, the DNA is TGTGCCAGCAGCCAAGACAACAGGGGGAATTACAATGAGCAGTTCTTC. It yields the protein CASSQDNRGNYNEQFF.

The genes are TRBV6-2 or TRBV6-3 and TRBJ2-1; 10 nucleotides agree with TRBD1. Unmatched junction bases numbered 11, after V lost 7 bases and J lost 8 bases. Germline CDR1 reads MNHEY; CDR2 reads SVGEGT. The CDR3 loop spans 15 amino acids. The CDR3 DNA is TGTGCCAGCACTTCTCCGGGACAGGGGCTTTATGAGCAGTTCTTC. This sequence encodes CASTSPGQGLYEQFF.

This chain connects TRBV4-2 to TRBJ2-5, with D perhaps matching TRBD2 (6 bases). V was clipped by 1 base and J by 2 bases, with 14 bases between them. Germline V gives CDR1 LGHNA, CDR2 YNFKEQ. The CDR3 extends over 16 amino acids. In nucleotides, the CDR3 is TGTGCCAGCAGCCAAGGAACTTCGGCGGGGCAAGAGACCCAGTACTTC. It encodes CASSQGTSAGQETQYF.